What follows are 20 T cell receptor beta chains derived from one specimen sequenced in a study of blood T cell repertoires in COVID-19. Using immunoSEQ multiplex PCR, the repertoire was profiled, and TCRdb retains in-frame clones only, with some absent. The table shows about 150,000 clones, with 80% to 90% occurring only once. Source material: peripheral blood. The source of these receptors is a man between 65 and 85 years old with acute or convalescent COVID-19.

The chain employs TRBV7-8 and TRBJ2-3, with 8 bases lining up with TRBD2. CDR3 length: 15 amino acids. Germline CDR1 SGHVS, CDR2 FQNEAQ. V trimming: 7 bases; J trimming: 4 bases; junction bases outside the gene matches: 10. In DNA form, the CDR3 reads TGTGCCAGCACCCCGTGGAGCGGGAGTGCAGATACGCAGTATTTT. It codes for CASTPWSGSADTQYF.

The genes are TRBV29-1 and TRBJ2-7; 10 nucleotides match TRBD2. The length of the CDR3 is 13 residues. J lost 3 bases, V lost 6 bases, and 5 bases had no gene match. Germline V lookup: CDR1 SQVTM, CDR2 ANQGSEA. The CDR3 sequence: CSVTSGTIYEQYF. In DNA form, the CDR3 reads TGCAGCGTCACTAGCGGGACCATCTACGAGCAGTACTTC.

The chain is built from TRBV3-1 (or the pseudogene TRBV3-2) and TRBJ2-7; 12 nucleotides match TRBD1. Germline lookup yields CDR1 LGHDT and CDR2 YNNKEL (reference sequence). The CDR3 length is 17 residues. After removal of 8 bases from V and 5 bases from J, the junction contained 16 bases not matched to a gene. The CDR3 loop is CASHTTRPGQGADEQYF. The CDR3 nucleotides are TGTGCCAGCCATACGACAAGACCGGGACAGGGGGCCGACGAGCAGTACTTC.

This sequence joins TRBV28 and TRBJ2-3, with D tentatively TRBD1 (6 bases). The V end lost 8 bases, the J end lost 4 bases, and 16 bases lay between the germline ends. The CDR3 consists of 14 residues. Per germline, CDR1 MDHEN and CDR2 SYDVKM. The CDR3 region is CASVGGSAPDTQYF. The CDR3 DNA is TGTGCCAGCGTTGGGGGCTCGGCCCCAGATACGCAGTATTTT.

There are many counts of this clone. The J gene is TRBJ1-5, the V gene TRBV25-1; TRBD1 is a possible D gene (6 bases). Germline values: CDR1 MGHDK, CDR2 SYGVNS. V lost 5 bases and J 4 bases, leaving 9 bases between the germline ends. The CDR3 covers 13 residues. The CDR3 DNA is TGTGCCAGCAGTTTACAGGGAAATCAGCCCCAGCATTTT. Translation: CASSLQGNQPQHF. Full variable domain (rest looked up from reference TRBV25-1 and TRBJ1-5): EADIYQTPRYLVIGTGKKITLECSQTMGHDKMYWYQQDPGMELHLIHYSYGVNSTEKGDLSSESTVSRIRTEHFPLTLESARPSHTSQYLCASSLQGNQPQHFGDGTRLSIL.

This clone was seen more than once but under ten times. The V gene is TRBV19, the J gene TRBJ2-7, with 12 positions matching TRBD2. Germline V gene sequence: CDR1 LNHDA, CDR2 SQIVND (reference sequence). The CDR3 consists of 17 residues. J lost 3 bases, V lost 3 bases, and 9 bases had no gene match. The CDR3 region is CASSISPSGRGNYEQYF. Here the CDR3 DNA reads TGTGCCAGTAGTATTTCTCCTAGCGGGAGGGGAAACTACGAGCAGTACTTC. Drawing the rest from reference TRBV19 and TRBJ2-7, the complete variable domain is DGGITQSPKYLFRKEGQNVTLSCEQNLNHDAMYWYRQDPGQGLRLIYYSQIVNDFQKGDIAEGYSVSREKKESFPLTVTSAQKNPTAFYLCASSISPSGRGNYEQYFGPGTRLTVT.

The chain has TRBV28 and TRBJ2-7; 8 bases agree with TRBD2. Germline CDR1 reads MDHEN; CDR2 reads SYDVKM. J was trimmed by 7 bases and V by 6 bases; bases with no gene match: 2. The CDR3 is made up of 11 amino acids. CDR3 bases: TGTGCCAGCAGCCGCGGGGGGGAGCAGTACTTC. Translated, it gives CASSRGGEQYF.

This clone was seen a handful of times. The chain carries TRBV7-2 and TRBJ2-7, with D possibly being TRBD1 (5 bases). The CDR3 has 14 residues. CDR1 is SGHTA and CDR2 is FQGNSA in the germline V gene. V lost 5 bases and J 5 bases, leaving 16 bases between the germline ends. CDR3 sequence reads: CASSRVVGAHEQYF. The CDR3 DNA reads as TGTGCCAGCAGCCGCGTGGTTGGGGCCCACGAGCAGTACTTC.

The rearrangement links TRBV19 to TRBJ1-1; D is possibly TRBD1 (5 bases). V dropped 9 bases and J dropped 4 bases, with 15 bases sitting between them. CDR3 size: 13 residues. Germline V lookup: CDR1 LNHDA, CDR2 SQIVND (reference sequence). In nucleotides, the CDR3 is TGTGCCAGCGCACAGGAAAAAGTCACTGAAGCTTTCTTT. Residues: CASAQEKVTEAFF.

V is TRBV9 and J is TRBJ1-1; TRBD1 aligns across 8 bases. V was pared by 4 bases and J by 5 bases, with 7 bases of the junction left unmatched. This CDR3 has 14 amino acids. Germline CDR1 and CDR2: SGDLS and YYNGEE. CDR3 coding DNA: TGTGCCAGCAGCACAGAGGACAGGGTTACTGAAGCTTTCTTT. Translating it yields CASSTEDRVTEAFF.

The chain carries TRBV4-3 and TRBJ2-3, with 13 bases lining up with TRBD2. CDR1 LGHNA and CDR2 YSLEER come from the germline V gene. The CDR3 has 17 residues. V lost 1 base, J lost 4 bases, and 5 bases stayed unmatched. Written as DNA, the CDR3 is TGCGCCAGCAGCCAAGGTCGGACTAGCGGGAGTCCAGATACGCAGTATTTT. Translated: CASSQGRTSGSPDTQYF.

J is TRBJ2-7 and V is TRBV6-2 or TRBV6-3; 7 positions match TRBD2. The CDR3 runs 14 residues. Trimming took 6 bases from V and 2 from J; bases not matched to a gene: 7. Germline CDR1 and CDR2: MNHEY and SVGEGT. The CDR3 nucleotides are TGTGCCAGCAGCTCCGGACTAGTGCCCTACGAGCAGTACTTC. Protein sequence: CASSSGLVPYEQYF.

This clone was seen a few times. The chain is built from TRBV28 and TRBJ2-2; 9 bases line up with TRBD2. J was trimmed by 1 base and V by 4 bases; bases with no gene match: 4. CDR1 and CDR2 from the germline V gene are MDHEN and SYDVKM. The CDR3 has 16 amino acids. The CDR3 here is CASSYHSGRNTGELFF. The CDR3 DNA sequence: TGTGCCAGCAGTTACCATAGCGGGAGGAACACCGGGGAGCTGTTTTTT.

This clone was detected only once. J is TRBJ2-7 and V is TRBV19; TRBD1 matches at 7 bases. With 6 bases clipped from V and 4 bases from J, the junction kept 6 bases outside the gene matches. The CDR3 is 13 amino acids. CDR1 is LNHDA and CDR2 is SQIVND in the germline V gene (reference sequence). CDR3 sequence reads: CASSQQGRYEQYF. CDR3 DNA sequence: TGTGCCAGTAGCCAACAGGGGCGGTACGAGCAGTACTTC.

This rearrangement joins TRBV28 to TRBJ2-7; TRBD2 matches 10 bases. V gave up 7 bases and J gave up 0 bases; unmatched junction bases: 15. The V gene's germline CDR1 is MDHEN and CDR2 SYDVKM. This CDR3 has 18 residues. CDR3 sequence (DNA): TGTGCCAGCAAGGAGGGGGGTAGCGGGAGGCACAGCTCCTACGAGCAGTACTTC. Translating it yields CASKEGGSGRHSSYEQYF.

V and J are TRBV18 and TRBJ2-3; D is perhaps TRBD2 (6 bases). This CDR3 region has 15 residues. V was shortened by 4 bases and J by 0 bases, with 11 bases between the two germline ends. Germline CDR1 is KGHSH and CDR2 is LQKENI. CDR3 sequence: CASSQAGPSTDTQYF. The CDR3, as DNA: TGTGCCAGCTCACAAGCGGGTCCTAGCACAGATACGCAGTATTTT.

The chain recombines TRBV28 with TRBJ1-2; 7 bases map to TRBD1. V shed 7 bases, J shed 2 bases, and the junction held 7 bases outside the gene matches. This CDR3 has 14 residues. CDR1 MDHEN and CDR2 SYDVKM come from the germline V gene. The CDR3 region has the DNA TGTGCCAGCACCCTTACAGGGGTCAACTATGGCTACACCTTC. Amino acids: CASTLTGVNYGYTF.

The chain links TRBV30 to TRBJ1-6; 7 positions match TRBD1. V shed 4 bases, J shed 7 bases, and the junction held 1 base outside the gene matches. Looked up from germline, CDR1 is GTSNPN and CDR2 is SVGIG (reference sequence). The CDR3 is made up of 12 amino acids. The CDR3: CAWTQGNSPLHF. Here the CDR3 DNA reads TGTGCCTGGACACAGGGGAATTCACCCCTCCACTTT.

The chain carries TRBV2 and TRBJ2-7, with TRBD2 as a possible D gene (5 bases). This CDR3 has 12 residues. V was trimmed by 7 bases and J by 7 bases, leaving 14 bases between them. CDR1 and CDR2 (germline): SNHLY, FYNNEI. The CDR3 protein is CASTDRRREQYF. CDR3 coding DNA: TGTGCCAGCACCGACCGGAGGCGGGAGCAGTACTTC. Full variable domain (remainder filled in from reference TRBV2 and TRBJ2-7): EPEVTQTPSHQVTQMGQEVILRCVPISNHLYFYWYRQILGQKVEFLVSFYNNEISEKSEIFDDQFSVERPDGSNFTLKIRSTKLEDSAMYFCASTDRRREQYFGPGTRLTVT.

The V and J genes are TRBV14 and TRBJ2-1, with a tentative D call TRBD2 (5 bases). Between the trimmed V and J ends, which lost 2 bases and 4 bases, there was a span of 18 bases. The CDR3 covers 17 residues. CDR1 and CDR2 from the germline V gene are SGHDN and FVKESK. The CDR3 coding sequence is TGTGCCAGCAGCCAATTTATCGGCGGTGGGAGTTACAATGAGCAGTTCTTC. This encodes CASSQFIGGGSYNEQFF.